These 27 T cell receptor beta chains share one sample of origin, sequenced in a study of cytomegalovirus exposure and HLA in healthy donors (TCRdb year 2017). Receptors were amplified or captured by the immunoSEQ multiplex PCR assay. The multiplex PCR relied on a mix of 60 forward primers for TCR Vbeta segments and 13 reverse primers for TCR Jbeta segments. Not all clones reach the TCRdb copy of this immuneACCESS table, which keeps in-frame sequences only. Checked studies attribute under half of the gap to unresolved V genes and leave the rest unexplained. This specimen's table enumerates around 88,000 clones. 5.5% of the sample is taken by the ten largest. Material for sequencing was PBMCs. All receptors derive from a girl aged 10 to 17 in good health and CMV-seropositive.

DNA of the CDR3: TGTGCCAGCAGCCACAGTGAAGACAGAAATTCACCCCTCCACTTT. Protein sequence: CASSHSEDRNSPLHF. The rearrangement joins TRBV4-2 to TRBJ1-6, with D perhaps matching TRBD1 (5 bases). The V gene's germline CDR1 is LGHNA and CDR2 YNFKEQ. The CDR3 extends over 15 amino acids. V lost 3 bases and J lost 7, with 13 bases in between.

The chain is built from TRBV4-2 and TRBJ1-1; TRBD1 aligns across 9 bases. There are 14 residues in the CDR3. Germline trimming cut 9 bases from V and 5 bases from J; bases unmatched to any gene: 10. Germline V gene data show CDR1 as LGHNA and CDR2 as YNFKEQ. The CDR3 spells CASTYDRGLTEAFF. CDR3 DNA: TGTGCCAGTACTTATGACAGGGGGTTGACTGAAGCTTTCTTT.

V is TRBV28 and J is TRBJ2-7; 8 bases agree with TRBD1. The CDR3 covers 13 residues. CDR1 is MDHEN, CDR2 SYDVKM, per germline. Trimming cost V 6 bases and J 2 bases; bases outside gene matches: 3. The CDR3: CASRGQAPYEQYV. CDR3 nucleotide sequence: TGTGCCAGCAGGGGACAGGCCCCCTACGAGCAGTACGTC.

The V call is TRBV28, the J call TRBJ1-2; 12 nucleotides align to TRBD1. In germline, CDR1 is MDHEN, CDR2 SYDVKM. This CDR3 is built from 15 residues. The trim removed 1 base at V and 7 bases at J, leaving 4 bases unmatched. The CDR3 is CASSLFGTGGGGYTF. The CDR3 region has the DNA TGTGCCAGCAGTTTATTCGGGACAGGGGGCGGTGGCTACACCTTC.

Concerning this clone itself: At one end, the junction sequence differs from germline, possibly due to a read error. The CDR3 sequence: CASSYMVAGTQENQYF. The CDR3 bases are TGTGCCAGCAGTTACATGGTAGCGGGGACCCAAGAGAACCAGTACTTC. This rearrangement joins TRBV6-5 to TRBJ2-5; TRBD2 aligns across 8 bases. The CDR3 runs 16 residues. Germline V CDR1 and CDR2: MNHEY, SVGAGI.

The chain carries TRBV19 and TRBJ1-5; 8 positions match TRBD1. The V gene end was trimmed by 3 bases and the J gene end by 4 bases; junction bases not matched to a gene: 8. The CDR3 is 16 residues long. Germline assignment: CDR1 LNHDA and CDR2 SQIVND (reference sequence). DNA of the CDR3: TGTGCCAGTAGTATTTATCGACAGGGGTTTAATCAGCCCCAGCATTTT. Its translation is CASSIYRQGFNQPQHF.

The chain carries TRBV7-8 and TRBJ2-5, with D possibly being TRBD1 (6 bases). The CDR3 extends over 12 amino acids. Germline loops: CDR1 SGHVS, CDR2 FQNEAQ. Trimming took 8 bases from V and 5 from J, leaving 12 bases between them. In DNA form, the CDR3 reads TGTGCCAGCGTGGGGGCCGGGGAGACCCAGTACTTC. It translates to CASVGAGETQYF.

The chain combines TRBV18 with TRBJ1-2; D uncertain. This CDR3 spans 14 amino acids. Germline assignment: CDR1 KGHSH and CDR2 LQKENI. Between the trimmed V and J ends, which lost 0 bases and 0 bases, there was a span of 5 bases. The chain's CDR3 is CASSPPSANYGYTF. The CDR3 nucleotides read TGTGCCAGCTCACCACCGTCGGCTAACTATGGCTACACCTTC. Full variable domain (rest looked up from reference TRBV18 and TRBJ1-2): NAGVMQNPRHLVRRRGQEARLRCSPMKGHSHVYWYRQLPEEGLKFMVYLQKENIIDESGMPKERFSAEFPKEGPSILRIQQVVRGDSAAYFCASSPPSANYGYTFGSGTRLTVV.

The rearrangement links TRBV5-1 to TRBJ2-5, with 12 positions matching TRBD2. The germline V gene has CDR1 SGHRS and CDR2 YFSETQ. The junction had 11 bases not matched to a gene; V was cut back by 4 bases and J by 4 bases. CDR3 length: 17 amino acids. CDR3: CASSVDGLAGGRETQYF. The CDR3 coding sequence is TGCGCCAGCAGCGTGGATGGTCTAGCGGGGGGGCGAGAGACCCAGTACTTC.

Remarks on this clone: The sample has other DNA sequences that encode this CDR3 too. The DNA of the CDR3 is TGTGCCAGTAGTATAGGACAGGGCGGGAATCAGCCCCAGCATTTT. Amino acid sequence: CASSIGQGGNQPQHF. The chain recombines TRBV19 with TRBJ1-5; the match to TRBD1 covers 7 bases. The CDR3 totals 15 residues. The germline V gene encodes CDR1 LNHDA and CDR2 SQIVND (reference sequence). Unmatched junction bases numbered 4, after V lost 1 base and J lost 4 bases.

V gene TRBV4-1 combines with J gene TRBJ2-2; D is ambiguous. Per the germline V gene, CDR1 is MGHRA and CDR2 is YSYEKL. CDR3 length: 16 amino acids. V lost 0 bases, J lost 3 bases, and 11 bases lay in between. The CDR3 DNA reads TGCGCCAGCAGCCAAGAAGCTTCGGGTTACACCGGGGAGCTGTTTTTT. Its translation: CASSQEASGYTGELFF.

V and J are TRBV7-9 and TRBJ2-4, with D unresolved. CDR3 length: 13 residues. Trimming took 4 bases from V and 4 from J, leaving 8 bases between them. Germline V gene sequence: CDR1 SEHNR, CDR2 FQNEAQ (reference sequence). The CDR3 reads CASSSSPKNIQYF. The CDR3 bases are TGTGCCAGCAGCTCCAGTCCAAAAAACATTCAGTACTTC.

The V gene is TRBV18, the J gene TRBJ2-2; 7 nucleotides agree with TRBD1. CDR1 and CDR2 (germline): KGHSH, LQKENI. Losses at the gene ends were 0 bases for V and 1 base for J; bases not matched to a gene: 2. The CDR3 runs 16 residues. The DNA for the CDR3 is TGTGCCAGCTCACCACCAGGGGGCCGGAACACCGGGGAGCTGTTTTTT. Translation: CASSPPGGRNTGELFF.

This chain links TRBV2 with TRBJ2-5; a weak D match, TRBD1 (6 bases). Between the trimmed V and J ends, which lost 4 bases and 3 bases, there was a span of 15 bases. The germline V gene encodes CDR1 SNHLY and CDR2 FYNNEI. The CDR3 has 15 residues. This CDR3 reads CASSAVRTAEETQYF. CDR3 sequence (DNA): TGTGCCAGCAGTGCGGTAAGGACAGCAGAAGAGACCCAGTACTTC.

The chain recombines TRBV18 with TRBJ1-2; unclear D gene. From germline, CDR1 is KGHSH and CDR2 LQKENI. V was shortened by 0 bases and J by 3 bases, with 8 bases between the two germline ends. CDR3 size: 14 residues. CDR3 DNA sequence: TGTGCCAGCTCACCACCGTCGGGAGACTATGGCTACACCTTC. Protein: CASSPPSGDYGYTF.

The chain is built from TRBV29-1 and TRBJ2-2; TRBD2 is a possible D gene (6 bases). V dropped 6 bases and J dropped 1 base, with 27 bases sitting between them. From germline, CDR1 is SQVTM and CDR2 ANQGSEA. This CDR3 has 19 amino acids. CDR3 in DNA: TGCAGCGTCCTGCCCTACATGCGGGAAACTCCCCTGAACACCGGGGAGCTGTTTTTT. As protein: CSVLPYMRETPLNTGELFF.

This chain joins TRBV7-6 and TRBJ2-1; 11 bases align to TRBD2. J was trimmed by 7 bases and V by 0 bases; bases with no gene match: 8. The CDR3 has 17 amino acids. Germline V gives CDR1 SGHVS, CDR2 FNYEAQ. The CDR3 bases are TGTGCCAGCAGCTTAGCGCTAGCGGGGGGCCAAAGGAATGAGCAGTTCTTC. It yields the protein CASSLALAGGQRNEQFF.

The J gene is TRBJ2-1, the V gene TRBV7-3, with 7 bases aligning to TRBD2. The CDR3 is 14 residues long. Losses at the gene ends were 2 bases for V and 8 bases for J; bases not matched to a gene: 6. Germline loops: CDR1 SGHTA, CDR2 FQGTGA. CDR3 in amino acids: CASSLEGGGDEQFF. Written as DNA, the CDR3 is TGTGCCAGCAGCTTAGAGGGCGGGGGTGATGAGCAGTTCTTC.

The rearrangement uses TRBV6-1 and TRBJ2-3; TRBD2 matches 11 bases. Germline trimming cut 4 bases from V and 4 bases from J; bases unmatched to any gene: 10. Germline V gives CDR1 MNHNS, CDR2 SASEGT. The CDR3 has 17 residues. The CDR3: CASSGFFSGGEADTQYF. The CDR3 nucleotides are TGTGCCAGCAGTGGATTTTTTAGCGGGGGGGAGGCAGATACGCAGTATTTT.

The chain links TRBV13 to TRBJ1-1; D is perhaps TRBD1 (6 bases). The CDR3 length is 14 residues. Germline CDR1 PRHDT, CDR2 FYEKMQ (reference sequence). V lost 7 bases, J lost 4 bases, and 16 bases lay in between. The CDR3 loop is CASTQGGGGTEAFF. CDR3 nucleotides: TGTGCCAGCACCCAAGGGGGTGGGGGCACTGAAGCTTTCTTT.

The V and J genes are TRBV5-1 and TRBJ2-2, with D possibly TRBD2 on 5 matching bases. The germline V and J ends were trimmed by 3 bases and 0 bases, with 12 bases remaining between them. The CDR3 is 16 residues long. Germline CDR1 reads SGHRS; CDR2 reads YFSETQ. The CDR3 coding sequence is TGCGCCAGCAGCTCCGTCGGGAATTCGAACACCGGGGAGCTGTTTTTT. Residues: CASSSVGNSNTGELFF.

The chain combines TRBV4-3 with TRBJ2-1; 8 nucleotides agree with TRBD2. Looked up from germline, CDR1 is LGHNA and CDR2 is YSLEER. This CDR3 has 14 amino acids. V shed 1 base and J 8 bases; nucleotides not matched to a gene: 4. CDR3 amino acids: CASSQARGGYEQFF. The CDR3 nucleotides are TGCGCCAGCAGCCAAGCTCGGGGGGGTTATGAGCAGTTCTTC.

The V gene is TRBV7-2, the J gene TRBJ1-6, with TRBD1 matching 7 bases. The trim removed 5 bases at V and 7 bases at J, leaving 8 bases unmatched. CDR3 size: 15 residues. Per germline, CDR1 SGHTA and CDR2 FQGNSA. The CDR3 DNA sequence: TGTGCCAGCAGCACTCGACAGGGATTCAATTCACCCCTCCACTTT. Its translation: CASSTRQGFNSPLHF.

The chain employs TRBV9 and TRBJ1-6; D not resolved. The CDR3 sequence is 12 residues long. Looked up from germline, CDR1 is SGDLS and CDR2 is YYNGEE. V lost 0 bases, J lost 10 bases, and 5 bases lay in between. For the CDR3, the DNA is TGTGCCAGCAGCGTAGGCGGGTCACCCCTCCACTTT. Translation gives CASSVGGSPLHF.

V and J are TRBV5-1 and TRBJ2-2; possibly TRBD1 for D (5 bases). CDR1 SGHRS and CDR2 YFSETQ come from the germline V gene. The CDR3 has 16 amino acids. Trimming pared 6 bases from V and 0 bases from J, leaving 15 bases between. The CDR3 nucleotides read TGCGCCAGCATGCCTAGGGGCGGAGCGAACACCGGGGAGCTGTTTTTT. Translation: CASMPRGGANTGELFF.

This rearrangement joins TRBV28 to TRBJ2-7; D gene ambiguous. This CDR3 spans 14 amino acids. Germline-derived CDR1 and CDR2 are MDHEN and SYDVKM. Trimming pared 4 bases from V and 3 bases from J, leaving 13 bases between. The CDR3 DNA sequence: TGTGCCAGCAGTTCCTCCTGGAGAGACTACGAGCAGTACGTC. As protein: CASSSSWRDYEQYV.

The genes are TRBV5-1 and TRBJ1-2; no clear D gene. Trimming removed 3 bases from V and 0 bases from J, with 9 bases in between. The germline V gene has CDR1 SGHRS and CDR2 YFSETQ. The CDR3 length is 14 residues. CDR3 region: CASSSDIANYGYTF. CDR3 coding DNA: TGCGCCAGCAGCTCAGACATAGCTAACTATGGCTACACCTTC.